Below, 27 T cell receptor beta chains from the same sample are listed, as sequenced in a study of blood T cell repertoires in COVID-19. TCRdb's copy holds only in-frame clones and misses some; the assay was immunoSEQ multiplex PCR. Here the sample spans some 72,000 clones, 85% to 90% being singletons. The material sequenced was peripheral blood. The receptors here all came from a man aged 55 to 70 with acute or convalescent COVID-19.

This chain joins TRBV14 and TRBJ1-4, with TRBD1 matching 8 bases. This CDR3 is built from 16 residues. Losses at the gene ends were 3 bases for V and 8 bases for J; bases not matched to a gene: 11. Germline V gives CDR1 SGHDN, CDR2 FVKESK. CDR3 in amino acids: CASSQIADRGAEKLFF. For the CDR3, the DNA is TGTGCCAGCAGCCAGATTGCCGACAGGGGCGCAGAAAAACTGTTTTTT.

V is TRBV11-2 and J is TRBJ2-3; 10 bases are shared with TRBD1. V lost 5 bases to trimming and J lost 2 bases; unmatched junction nucleotides: 7. Germline lookup yields CDR1 SGHAT and CDR2 FQNNGV. The CDR3 consists of 16 residues. The CDR3 sequence is CASSPRQGATTDTQYF. The DNA of the CDR3 is TGTGCCAGCAGCCCGAGACAGGGGGCCACCACAGATACGCAGTATTTT.

This sequence joins TRBV7-8 and TRBJ2-3; the match to TRBD2 covers 10 bases. Germline CDR1 reads SGHVS; CDR2 reads FQNEAQ. The V gene end was trimmed by 4 bases and the J gene end by 2 bases; junction bases not matched to a gene: 9. This CDR3 contains 17 residues. CDR3 sequence: CASSYVAGGGDTDTQYF. The CDR3 DNA sequence: TGTGCCAGCAGCTATGTAGCGGGGGGAGGGGACACAGATACGCAGTATTTT.

This chain links TRBV24-1 with TRBJ2-1; 11 nucleotides agree with TRBD2. Trimming at V came to 3 bases and at J to 4 bases, leaving 4 bases not matched to a gene. Germline CDR1 is KGHDR and CDR2 is SFDVKD. This CDR3 spans 16 amino acids. In DNA, the CDR3 is TGTGCCACCAGTGATACGGGACTAGCGGTTTACAATGAGCAGTTCTTC. Encoded protein: CATSDTGLAVYNEQFF.

The V gene is TRBV7-8, the J gene TRBJ1-1, with 8 nucleotides matching TRBD1. V lost 5 bases and J lost 1; bases outside the gene matches: 6. Germline CDR1 reads SGHVS; CDR2 reads FQNEAQ. The CDR3 is 15 residues long. The CDR3 loop reads CASSVQGQGNTEAFF. The CDR3 bases are TGTGCCAGCAGCGTACAAGGACAGGGGAACACTGAAGCTTTCTTT. Full variable domain (outside the CDR3, taken from reference TRBV7-8 and TRBJ1-1): GAGVSQSPRYKVAKRGQDVALRCDPISGHVSLFWYQQALGQGPEFLTYFQNEAQLDKSGLPSDRFFAERPEGSVSTLKIQRTQQEDSAVYLCASSVQGQGNTEAFFGQGTRLTVV.

The table lists this clone with a count of one. The chain uses TRBV10-1 and TRBJ2-3; 9 nucleotides match TRBD2. Germline V gene data show CDR1 as WNHNN and CDR2 as SYGVQD (reference sequence). The CDR3 runs 15 residues. V was clipped by 6 bases and J by 6 bases; unmatched bases: 10. The CDR3 reads CASSAIAGARDTQYF. The DNA of the CDR3 is TGCGCCAGCAGCGCCATAGCGGGAGCCAGGGATACGCAGTATTTT.

The rearrangement joins TRBV7-2 to TRBJ2-1, with 12 positions matching TRBD2. Germline V gene data show CDR1 as SGHTA and CDR2 as FQGNSA. V lost 0 bases, J lost 10 bases, and 10 bases stayed unmatched. This CDR3 comprises 17 residues. The CDR3 here is CASSLAVGLAGGGEQFF. The CDR3 DNA is TGTGCCAGCAGCTTAGCGGTTGGTCTAGCGGGAGGGGGGGAGCAGTTCTTC.

The chain is built from TRBV18 and TRBJ2-5, with D possibly TRBD2 on 6 matching bases. In germline, CDR1 is KGHSH, CDR2 LQKENI. The CDR3 runs to 14 residues. Trimming took off 4 bases at V and 4 bases at J, with 13 bases between the two ends. The CDR3 nucleotides read TGTGCCAGCTCACTTGGAGGGCGCGCAGAGACCCAGTACTTC. This sequence encodes CASSLGGRAETQYF.

The chain carries TRBV7-3 and TRBJ1-2; D remains unclear. Trimming took off 1 base at V and 4 bases at J, with 10 bases between the two ends. Per germline, CDR1 SGHTA and CDR2 FQGTGA. The CDR3 runs to 14 residues. CDR3 loop: CASSLNEGRYGYTF. In nucleotides, the CDR3 is TGTGCCAGCAGCTTAAACGAGGGCCGCTATGGCTACACCTTC.

This clone was seen only once. This chain joins TRBV6-1 and TRBJ1-1, with 8 positions matching TRBD1. Trimming took 2 bases from V and 2 from J; bases not matched to a gene: 4. Germline CDR1 MNHNS, CDR2 SASEGT. CDR3 size: 15 residues. In nucleotides, the CDR3 is TGTGCCAGCAGTGAACCAGGGGGCGGTAACACTGAAGCTTTCTTT. Translating gives CASSEPGGGNTEAFF.

The CDR3 spells CATSRADYQETQYF. CDR3 in DNA: TGTGCCACCAGCAGAGCAGACTACCAAGAGACCCAGTACTTC. The chain is built from TRBV15 and TRBJ2-5; D is uncertain. The germline gives CDR1 LNHNV, CDR2 YYDKDF (reference sequence). The CDR3 consists of 14 residues. V was pared by 1 base and J by 0 bases, with 6 bases between. Supplemented by reference TRBV15 and TRBJ2-5, the full variable domain reads DAMVIQNPRYQVTQFGKPVTLSCSQTLNHNVMYWYQQKSSQAPKLLFHYYDKDFNNEADTPDNFQSRRPNTSFCFLDIRSPGLGDTAMYLCATSRADYQETQYFGPGTRLLVL.

The chain carries TRBV19 and TRBJ2-6; D uncertain. The V gene's germline CDR1 is LNHDA and CDR2 SQIVND (reference sequence). This CDR3 has 15 residues. The ends were cut back, 3 bases at V and 3 bases at J, with 9 bases in the middle. CDR3 sequence (DNA): TGTGCCAGTAGTATTAATTTGAGTGGGGCCAACGTCCTGACTTTC. It encodes CASSINLSGANVLTF.

The rearrangement links TRBV11-2 to TRBJ2-7, with 7 bases that match TRBD1. From germline, CDR1 is SGHAT and CDR2 FQNNGV. The CDR3 consists of 14 residues. The trim removed 3 bases at V and 4 bases at J, leaving 6 bases unmatched. The CDR3 DNA reads as TGTGCCAGCAGCTTCCCTGGCAGGGGGTACGAGCAGTACTTC. This codes for CASSFPGRGYEQYF.

This clone has just one count. Here the CDR3 reads CASNLGQGKTQYF. As DNA, the CDR3 is TGTGCCAGCAACCTCGGACAGGGAAAGACCCAGTACTTC. The chain links TRBV6-5 to TRBJ2-5; TRBD1 agrees at 8 bases. The CDR3 sequence is 13 residues long. V gave up 7 bases and J gave up 6 bases; unmatched junction bases: 7. Germline CDR1 is MNHEY and CDR2 is SVGAGI.

The chain combines TRBV5-5 with TRBJ2-1; 8 nucleotides agree with TRBD2. The V and J ends lost 2 bases and 5 bases, in that order; junction bases with no gene match: 6. Germline lookup yields CDR1 SGHKS and CDR2 YYEKEE (reference sequence). The CDR3 runs to 15 residues. CDR3: CASSFGGRLDNEQFF. DNA for the CDR3: TGTGCCAGCAGCTTTGGCGGGAGGCTCGACAATGAGCAGTTCTTC. The full variable domain, rest sourced from reference TRBV5-5 and TRBJ2-1, is DAGVTQSPTHLIKTRGQQVTLRCSPISGHKSVSWYQQVLGQGPQFIFQYYEKEERGRGNFPDRFSARQFPNYSSELNVNALLLGDSALYLCASSFGGRLDNEQFFGPGTRLTVL.

The rearrangement links TRBV19 to TRBJ1-5, with 10 bases matching TRBD1. The V gene end was trimmed by 1 base and the J gene end by 7 bases; junction bases not matched to a gene: 4. Germline assignment: CDR1 LNHDA and CDR2 SQIVND (reference sequence). This CDR3 is 15 amino acids long. CDR3 protein: CASSIGQGAEQPQHF. CDR3 coding DNA: TGTGCCAGTAGTATAGGACAGGGGGCGGAACAGCCCCAGCATTTT.

V and J are TRBV5-5 and TRBJ1-2; no reliable D call. This CDR3 has 13 amino acids. The ends were cut back, 0 bases at V and 5 bases at J, with 8 bases in the middle. CDR1 SGHKS and CDR2 YYEKEE come from the germline V gene (reference sequence). CDR3 amino acids: CASSLGAGYGYTF. The CDR3 bases are TGTGCCAGCAGCTTGGGAGCCGGGTATGGCTACACCTTC.

The chain combines TRBV19 with TRBJ1-1, with D unclear. Germline loops: CDR1 LNHDA, CDR2 SQIVND (reference sequence). Trimming cost V 1 base and J 3 bases, with 9 bases left between them. This CDR3 is 14 amino acids long. The CDR3 DNA sequence: TGTGCCAGTAGTATAGTCGGCGGGGACACTGAAGCTTTCTTT. It encodes CASSIVGGDTEAFF.

This chain uses TRBV5-5 with TRBJ1-4; 11 positions match TRBD1. The CDR3 spans 14 residues. J gave up 7 bases and V 4 bases, and 3 bases lay outside the gene matches. Germline V gene data show CDR1 as SGHKS and CDR2 as YYEKEE (reference sequence). CDR3 DNA: TGTGCCAGCAGCCGGACAGGGGGCGTTGAAAAACTGTTTTTT. This encodes CASSRTGGVEKLFF.

The chain uses TRBV10-3 and TRBJ1-1, with D possibly TRBD1 on 6 matching bases. This CDR3 contains 14 residues. V gave up 4 bases and J gave up 1 base, with 10 bases separating them. In germline, CDR1 is ENHRY, CDR2 SYGVKD. CDR3 nucleotide sequence: TGTGCCATCAGTGTCAAGGACAGGAACACTGAAGCTTTCTTT. Translated: CAISVKDRNTEAFF.

The rearrangement links TRBV29-1 to TRBJ1-2; D is unresolved. With 6 bases removed from V and 0 bases from J, the gap between germline ends came to 8 bases. The CDR3 covers 12 residues. Germline V lookup: CDR1 SQVTM, CDR2 ANQGSEA. The CDR3 here is CSVQSTNYGYTF. The CDR3 DNA reads TGCAGCGTCCAAAGCACTAACTATGGCTACACCTTC.

Note on this clone: At the DNA level, this CDR3 is encoded by other sequences in the same sample as well. This chain joins TRBV7-3 and TRBJ2-3; 10 bases fit TRBD1. CDR3 length: 15 residues. V lost 4 bases, J lost 3 bases, and 4 bases stayed unmatched. Germline V CDR1 and CDR2: SGHTA, FQGTGA. CDR3 residues: CASSSDRGLTDTQYF. In DNA, the CDR3 is TGTGCCAGCAGCTCGGACAGGGGGTTGACAGATACGCAGTATTTT.

CDR3 DNA: TGCGCCAGCAGCCCCCGACAGGGCTACTCCACAGATACGCAGTATTTT. It codes for CASSPRQGYSTDTQYF. The rearrangement links TRBV4-1 to TRBJ2-3; 7 bases map to TRBD1. Germline V gene sequence: CDR1 MGHRA, CDR2 YSYEKL. CDR3 size: 16 residues. V was clipped by 4 bases and J by 2 bases; unmatched bases: 9.

The chain joins TRBV3-1 (or the pseudogene TRBV3-2) to TRBJ2-1; D is perhaps TRBD2 (6 bases). Germline lookup yields CDR1 LGHDT and CDR2 YNNKEL (reference sequence). V was cut by 0 bases and J by 9 bases, with 27 bases left in between. The CDR3 sequence is 19 residues long. CDR3 sequence: CASSQERSERFLPGGEQFF. The CDR3, as DNA: TGTGCCAGCAGCCAAGAAAGGTCGGAGCGCTTCCTCCCCGGGGGTGAGCAGTTCTTC.

The chain has TRBV9 and TRBJ2-2; possibly TRBD1 for D (6 bases). Germline V gene sequence: CDR1 SGDLS, CDR2 YYNGEE. The CDR3 has 16 residues. The V gene lost 0 bases and the J gene lost 3 bases, with 12 bases spanning the gap. The CDR3 loop is CASSVEVTGDTGELFF. In nucleotides, the CDR3 is TGTGCCAGCAGCGTAGAGGTGACAGGAGACACCGGGGAGCTGTTTTTT.

This clone was seen only a few times. The CDR3 coding sequence is TGTGCCAGCAGTCTCGGAGGACAGATCAATCAGCCCCAGCATTTT. This gives the protein CASSLGGQINQPQHF. V usage is TRBV28 and J usage is TRBJ1-5; TRBD1 might be the D (6 bases). This CDR3 has 15 residues. Trimming cost V 5 bases and J 3 bases, with 14 bases left between them. Germline CDR1 is MDHEN and CDR2 is SYDVKM.

The gene calls are TRBV5-4 and TRBJ1-4; 9 bases are shared with TRBD1. Germline loops: CDR1 SGHNT, CDR2 YYREEE (reference sequence). V shed 3 bases, J shed 4 bases, and the junction held 4 bases outside the gene matches. The CDR3 extends over 15 amino acids. CDR3 in DNA: TGTGCCAGCAGCTGGGCGACAGGGGGTAATGAAAAACTGTTTTTT. Its protein product is CASSWATGGNEKLFF.